A selection of T cell receptor beta chains follows, all from one sample in a study of synovial regulatory T cells in juvenile arthritis. The assay was immunoSEQ multiplex PCR, and TCRdb's table has in-frame clones only and misses some. The sample data list around 9,900 clones. Sequenced material: Treg cells from blood. These receptors all come from a donor between 2 and 29 years old with juvenile idiopathic arthritis. Each CDR3 is given with its conserved first and last residue. The order of the fields is V gene, clone size, J gene, CDR3 protein. The listing skips clone size in some rows; elsewhere it reads once, few, many or a size class.

TRBV6-5,-,TRBJ1-1,CASSSPHSMNTEAFF
TRBV27,-,TRBJ2-7,CASSLSAGFDEQYF
TRBV19,medium-sized,TRBJ1-4,CATNPAQGEKLFF
TRBV7-6,-,TRBJ2-2,CASRMTGGATGELFF
TRBV7-9,-,TRBJ1-3,CASRSSGNTIYF
TRBV7-2,-,TRBJ1-5,CASSFDGGQPQHF
TRBV4-1,-,TRBJ1-2,CASSLFPRTDNYGYTF
TRBV27,-,TRBJ1-2,CASRLSWSGAYGYTF
TRBV29-1,-,TRBJ1-1,CSVAPSNTEAFF
TRBV19,medium-sized,TRBJ1-5,CASSWRNQPQHF
TRBV5-1,-,TRBJ1-2,CASSLTGTLYGYTF
TRBV27,-,TRBJ2-5,CASSWGPGSYEQYF
TRBV27,-,TRBJ1-1,CATRRNTEAFF
TRBV18,medium-sized,TRBJ1-6,CASSPGTGNSPLHF
TRBV5-1,-,TRBJ1-6,CASSLTSGNSPLHF
TRBV2,-,TRBJ1-2,CASSPPQGQNYGYTF
TRBV25-1,-,TRBJ1-5,CASSRRGPDQPQHF
TRBV9,-,TRBJ2-2,CASSVGTSGSGWELFF
TRBV10-1,-,TRBJ1-1,CASSGWGTEAFF
TRBV4-2,-,TRBJ2-3,CASSQDRLHDTQYF
TRBV6-1,-,TRBJ1-5,CASSDVAGRGNQPQHF
TRBV4-1,-,TRBJ2-7,CASSQVWGREYEQYF
TRBV30,-,TRBJ2-5,CAWRSSGNRETQYF
TRBV19,-,TRBJ1-2,CASTPRAGGDFYGYTF
TRBV30,-,TRBJ1-2,CAYWTGKSGYTF
TRBV7-9,-,TRBJ1-2,CASSLAVDRSYGYTF
TRBV7-8,-,TRBJ1-3,CASSLAGTATSGNTIYF
TRBV4-2,-,TRBJ2-1,CASSQVGFSSSYNEQFF
TRBV4-1,-,TRBJ1-2,CASSQGQIYGYTF
TRBV18,-,TRBJ1-5,CASSLEPRMRVNQPQHF
TRBV5-4,-,TRBJ2-1,CASSYSSGLPRYNEQFF
TRBV28,medium-sized,TRBJ1-4,CASRPTGVSEKLFF
TRBV9,-,TRBJ1-3,CASSVDPTGNTIYF
TRBV19,medium-sized,TRBJ1-3,CAKNAPGQGSGNTIYF
TRBV11-3,-,TRBJ1-1,CASSLGGNTEAFF
TRBV5-1,-,TRBJ1-6,CASRSDRANNSPLHF
TRBV4-1,medium-sized,TRBJ2-6,CASSQEEYREGWGANVLTF
TRBV30,-,TRBJ2-2,CAWNRLAGTGELFF
TRBV18,-,TRBJ1-1,CASSPDRDEAFF
TRBV2,-,TRBJ2-2,CASRRTSGSPGELFF
TRBV5-4,-,TRBJ2-3,CASSSTGTDTQYF
TRBV18,-,TRBJ2-5,CASSPAASRRETQYF
TRBV10-3,-,TRBJ2-1,CAISVRGGEQFF
TRBV6-6,-,TRBJ1-2,CASSYYLQGSTGYTF
TRBV12-5,-,TRBJ1-5,CASGADFWRQGARVIRQPQHF
TRBV27,-,TRBJ1-1,CASSLGVRGNTEAFF
TRBV11-2,-,TRBJ1-2,CASSSGGESNYGYTF
TRBV2,-,TRBJ2-3,CASSLQGGRTDTQYF
TRBV5-1,-,TRBJ1-1,CASRGRDTEAFF
TRBV30,-,TRBJ2-1,CARTSAGGQEQFF
TRBV7-9,-,TRBJ2-1,CASSPTSGKTYNEQFF
TRBV29-1,-,TRBJ1-4,CSVARQGGEKLFF
TRBV10-3,-,TRBJ2-6,CAISDESSPGPGANVLTF
TRBV18,medium-sized,TRBJ1-2,CASSPRRAGDGYTF